This TCR beta chain was found in a study of sequential checkpoint blockade in melanoma. Looking at the study overall: DNA from 91 pretreatment tumor samples underwent TCRβ immunosequencing.

Study outcomes and limitations: PD-L1 staining and CD8+ counts, not mutational load, tracked tumor T-cell clonality.

Turning to this clone: Its antigen is still unknown.

Treatment described: randomized to nivolumab then ipilimumab (arm A) or the reverse (arm B). Clones were read by immunoSEQ multiplex PCR, and TCRdb kept only the in-frame ones, dropping some. The sample lists about 21,000 clones; around 25% were seen once. V was cut by 6 bases and J by 5 bases, with 14 bases left in between. This CDR3 spans 13 amino acids. The germline gives CDR1 MNHGY, CDR2 SAAAGT. The chain links TRBV6-8 to TRBJ2-7; D not certain. Sequenced here: tumor tissue (inferred from file names), sampled from a patient given nivolumab and ipilimumab in sequence. The receptor was isolated from a human donor with melanoma. The CDR3 sequence is CASRLPLRDEQYF. CDR3 DNA: TGTGCCAGCAGGCTCCCTTTAAGGGACGAGCAGTACTTC.